This entry lists 23 T cell receptor beta chains sequenced from one sample in a study of blood T cell repertoires in COVID-19. Clones were sequenced by immunoSEQ multiplex PCR, and TCRdb holds only the in-frame ones, with some missing. The sample yields some 300,000 clones, more than 70% seen once. The specimen sequenced was peripheral blood. These receptors all stem from a woman in her 30s who had recovered from COVID-19.

The chain combines TRBV5-6 with TRBJ2-7; tentative D call: TRBD1 (5 bases). The CDR3 runs 17 residues. The V and J ends lost 0 bases and 1 base respectively, with 17 bases between them. Germline assignment: CDR1 SGHDT and CDR2 YYEEEE. The CDR3 DNA is TGTGCCAGCAGCTTGGCCGGCAGGGATCGCACGTCCTACGAGCAGTACTTC. This sequence encodes CASSLAGRDRTSYEQYF.

This clone appeared once. The chain uses TRBV19 and TRBJ2-3; TRBD1 agrees at 9 bases. Germline CDR1 LNHDA, CDR2 SQIVND (reference sequence). The junction had 10 bases not matched to a gene; V was cut back by 3 bases and J by 3 bases. CDR3 length equals 17 residues. CDR3 sequence (DNA): TGTGCCAGTAGTATTAAAACGCTGGGACAGGGAACAGATACGCAGTATTTT. Translated: CASSIKTLGQGTDTQYF.

This clone was seen once. The chain carries TRBV5-1 and TRBJ2-5; 9 bases line up with TRBD2. The junction had 3 bases not matched to a gene; V was cut back by 1 base and J by 5 bases. Germline loops: CDR1 SGHRS, CDR2 YFSETQ. The CDR3 runs to 14 residues. CDR3 DNA sequence: TGCGCCAGCAGCTTGAAGCGGGGGGATGAGACCCAGTACTTC. This gives the protein CASSLKRGDETQYF.

The chain employs TRBV7-8 and TRBJ2-2, with 8 positions matching TRBD1. Germline CDR1 SGHVS, CDR2 FQNEAQ. The CDR3 consists of 16 residues. J lost 3 bases, V lost 5 bases, and 8 bases had no gene match. The CDR3 is CASSTGGQSYTGELFF. The CDR3 DNA follows: TGTGCCAGCAGCACAGGGGGACAGTCTTACACCGGGGAGCTGTTTTTT.

The chain combines TRBV6-6 with TRBJ2-1; tentatively, D is TRBD1 (6 bases). Trimming took 7 bases from V and 5 from J, leaving 21 bases between them. The CDR3 is made up of 16 amino acids. Germline V gene lookup returns CDR1 MNHNY and CDR2 SVGAGI (reference sequence). CDR3 protein: CASTLGPGQADNEQFF. DNA of the CDR3: TGTGCCAGCACCCTTGGCCCGGGACAAGCTGACAATGAGCAGTTCTTC.

This clone was observed a handful of times. V and J are TRBV7-9 and TRBJ2-7, with D tentatively TRBD1 (7 bases). The germline CDR1 and CDR2 sequences are SEHNR and FQNEAQ (reference sequence). V was trimmed by 4 bases and J by 0 bases, leaving 16 bases between them. CDR3 length: 16 amino acids. The DNA for the CDR3 is TGTGCCAGCAGCTCCCTTCAGGGGGGTGGCTCCTACGAGCAGTACTTC. It yields the protein CASSSLQGGGSYEQYF.

The chain carries TRBV18 and TRBJ2-1; D gene ambiguous. V gave up 2 bases and J gave up 8 bases, with 7 bases separating them. This CDR3 is built from 12 residues. CDR1 and CDR2 (germline): KGHSH, LQKENI. The CDR3 DNA follows: TGTGCCAGCTCACCATCCTCGGATGAGCAGTTCTTC. It specifies CASSPSSDEQFF.

This chain uses TRBV6-5 with TRBJ1-2, with a tentative D call TRBD1 (6 bases). Germline CDR1 is MNHEY and CDR2 is SVGAGI. The germline V and J ends were trimmed by 0 bases and 8 bases, with 19 bases remaining between them. The CDR3 loop spans 16 amino acids. CDR3 DNA sequence: TGTGCCAGCAGTTACTCGAGGTCAGGGGCCTCGGAAGGCTACACCTTC. It codes for CASSYSRSGASEGYTF.

The rearrangement joins TRBV28 to TRBJ2-3, with 7 bases that match TRBD1. J was trimmed by 0 bases and V by 2 bases; bases with no gene match: 8. The germline V gene encodes CDR1 MDHEN and CDR2 SYDVKM. The CDR3 is 17 amino acids. The CDR3 nucleotides read TGTGCCAGCAGTTTAACCGGCAGGGGGTTTAGCACAGATACGCAGTATTTT. Translated, it gives CASSLTGRGFSTDTQYF.

Note on this clone: The sample has other DNA sequences that encode this CDR3 too. This chain connects TRBV28 to TRBJ1-2; a weak D match, TRBD1 (5 bases). Germline CDR1 MDHEN, CDR2 SYDVKM. The CDR3 has 13 residues. Trimming removed 4 bases at V and 1 base at J, with 7 bases between. CDR3 DNA: TGTGCCAGCAGTTGGGGCGGTAACTATGGCTACACCTTC. Its protein is CASSWGGNYGYTF.

A word on this clone: Other nucleotide sequences from this sample produce the same CDR3. The V gene is TRBV6-1, the J gene TRBJ1-3; 9 bases map to TRBD1. The trim removed 4 bases at V and 0 bases at J, leaving 10 bases unmatched. The germline CDR1 and CDR2 sequences are MNHNS and SASEGT. This CDR3 comprises 18 residues. CDR3 nucleotides: TGTGCCAGCAGTGCCGGGACAGGGACCGGCGACTCTGGAAACACCATATATTTT. Its protein product is CASSAGTGTGDSGNTIYF.

A remark on this clone: The same CDR3 can be traced to other DNA sequences in this sample. The chain recombines TRBV20-1 with TRBJ2-7; D uncertain. V lost 0 bases and J 5 bases, leaving 2 bases between the germline ends. CDR1 and CDR2 from the germline V gene are DFQATT and SNEGSKA (reference sequence). The CDR3 has 10 residues. The CDR3 is CSARDNEQYF. CDR3 sequence (DNA): TGCAGTGCTAGAGACAACGAGCAGTACTTC.

The chain links TRBV2 to TRBJ1-1; no reliable D call. The CDR3 length is 21 residues. Germline assignment: CDR1 SNHLY and CDR2 FYNNEI. Trimming shortened V by 0 bases and J by 3 bases, and 29 bases separated the two germline ends. This CDR3 is CASSEARWPELGDFGDTEAFF. The CDR3 nucleotides read TGTGCCAGCAGTGAAGCGCGGTGGCCGGAACTAGGCGACTTCGGGGACACTGAAGCTTTCTTT.

The chain carries TRBV2 and TRBJ1-2, with D uncertain. The CDR3 sequence is 13 residues long. V gave up 7 bases and J gave up 10 bases, with 19 bases separating them. The germline V gene encodes CDR1 SNHLY and CDR2 FYNNEI. CDR3 coding DNA: TGTGCCAGCACCGAAAACCAATGGGGAGCCTACACCTTC. It yields the protein CASTENQWGAYTF.

This chain connects TRBV7-8 to TRBJ1-2, with TRBD1 matching 11 bases. Germline trimming cut 7 bases from V and 7 bases from J; bases unmatched to any gene: 11. The germline gives CDR1 SGHVS, CDR2 FQNEAQ. There are 15 residues in the CDR3. Here the CDR3 reads CASTTSAGTGGGYTF. DNA of the CDR3: TGTGCCAGCACCACGAGCGCCGGGACAGGGGGTGGCTACACCTTC.

The rearrangement uses TRBV24-1 and TRBJ2-3; 9 bases match TRBD2. CDR1 is KGHDR, CDR2 SFDVKD, per germline. The length of the CDR3 is 22 residues. Trimming at V came to 2 bases and at J to 4 bases, leaving 24 bases not matched to a gene. The CDR3 sequence is CATSDSPFQSGGNTNDADTQYF. The CDR3 bases are TGTGCCACCAGTGATTCCCCTTTCCAGAGCGGGGGGAACACCAACGATGCAGATACGCAGTATTTT.

The V call is TRBV10-3, the J call TRBJ1-6, with D perhaps matching TRBD1 (5 bases). Trimming pared 4 bases from V and 6 bases from J, leaving 16 bases between. Germline V gene lookup returns CDR1 ENHRY and CDR2 SYGVKD. The CDR3 runs 16 residues. CDR3 in DNA: TGTGCCATCAGTGGAATCTCAGGGTCTCTTAATTCACCCCTCCACTTT. This encodes CAISGISGSLNSPLHF.

The V and J genes are TRBV5-8 and TRBJ2-5, with D tentatively TRBD2 (7 bases). This CDR3 has 16 residues. Germline V lookup: CDR1 SGHTS, CDR2 YDEGEE. Trimming took 4 bases from V and 0 from J, leaving 16 bases between them. Written as DNA, the CDR3 is TGTGCCAGCAGCCCCACGGGCGGGGGCCACCAAGAGACCCAGTACTTC. It yields the protein CASSPTGGGHQETQYF.

This chain uses TRBV5-1 with TRBJ1-3; 8 bases line up with TRBD1. CDR1 is SGHRS, CDR2 YFSETQ, per germline. Germline trimming cut 4 bases from V and 0 bases from J; bases unmatched to any gene: 6. The CDR3 contains 16 residues. The CDR3 nucleotides read TGCGCCAGCAGCGCCAGGACAGGGACCTCTGGAAACACCATATATTTT. The encoded protein is CASSARTGTSGNTIYF.

The chain carries TRBV29-1 and TRBJ2-1, with a weak D call TRBD1 (6 bases). The CDR3 covers 14 residues. V lost 6 bases and J 1 base, leaving 13 bases between the germline ends. The germline gives CDR1 SQVTM, CDR2 ANQGSEA. CDR3 nucleotide sequence: TGCAGCGTGGATAGGACAGATTCCTACAATGAGCAGTTCTTC. Translating gives CSVDRTDSYNEQFF.

This clone has a count of ten or more. The rearrangement joins TRBV7-9 to TRBJ1-4; TRBD1 agrees at 8 bases. Germline V gives CDR1 SEHNR, CDR2 FQNEAQ (reference sequence). The trim removed 4 bases at V and 5 bases at J, leaving 18 bases unmatched. The CDR3 runs to 19 residues. This chain's CDR3 is CASSSTFGQGGTGNEKLFF. CDR3 in DNA: TGTGCCAGCAGCTCCACCTTCGGACAGGGAGGAACCGGGAATGAAAAACTGTTTTTT.

The chain combines TRBV4-1 with TRBJ2-1, with TRBD2 matching 10 bases. The V gene's germline CDR1 is MGHRA and CDR2 YSYEKL. Trimming at V came to 1 base and at J to 5 bases, leaving 8 bases not matched to a gene. This CDR3 contains 17 residues. The CDR3 spells CASSQGRAGGPHNEQFF. The CDR3 bases are TGCGCCAGCAGCCAAGGGCGAGCGGGGGGGCCCCACAATGAGCAGTTCTTC.

This chain uses TRBV20-1 with TRBJ2-3, with 8 bases aligning to TRBD2. V lost 3 bases, J lost 4 bases, and 9 bases stayed unmatched. Germline CDR1 is DFQATT and CDR2 is SNEGSKA (reference sequence). The length of the CDR3 is 15 residues. CDR3 amino acids: CSASSNSGGSDTQYF. The CDR3 nucleotides read TGCAGTGCTAGTAGTAACAGCGGGGGCTCAGATACGCAGTATTTT.